This T cell receptor beta chain was retrieved from a study of T cell changes during pregnancy in multiple sclerosis (dated by TCRdb to about 2019). Looking at the study overall: Changes in the T cell repertoire over the course of pregnancy were examined in this study in women with multiple sclerosis.

Library preparation was by the immunoSEQ multiplex PCR assay. TCRdb's version of the immuneACCESS table is confined to in-frame rearrangements and falls short of the full clone set. An unresolved V gene accounts for under half of the shortfall where checked; the remainder is of unknown origin. The table for this sample lists over 50,000 clones; 87% of them were counted only once. The ten biggest clones cover approximately 5% of the sample. Of note for this clone: Its antigen is still unknown. Within one base of it there is no much larger clone, and no base qualities were kept.

CDR1 LNHDA and CDR2 SQIVND are derived from the germline V gene (reference sequence). Trimming at the junction amounts to 3 bases on V and 0 bases on J, and the germline ends lie 9 bases apart. The CDR3 runs 15 residues from the cysteine to the phenylalanine. The DNA shown is the 45-base CDR3, in frame from base 1. This clonotype was sampled from a human donor whose cells served as feeder cells for cultures in a pregnancy study. The chain is made from TRBV19 and TRBJ1-5, and the D gene may be TRBD1, 5 bases matching. The sequenced material came from peripheral blood from another person, used as feeder cells. DNA sequence: TGTGCCAGTAGTATTGGCCAGGGTAGCAATCAGCCCCAGCATTTT. Its translation is CASSIGQGSNQPQHF.